This T cell receptor (beta chain) originates from a study of shared clonotypes between healthy human individuals. The CDR3 runs to 14 residues. The ends were cut back, 5 bases at V and 5 bases at J, with 16 bases in the middle. CDR1 is SGHNT, CDR2 YYREEE, per germline (reference sequence). Sequenced by immunoSEQ multiplex PCR; TCRdb stores in-frame clones only, minus some. The sample holds 2,500,000 or so clones, roughly 92% seen once. The rearrangement uses TRBV5-4 and TRBJ1-1; D may be TRBD1 (5 bases). The receptor was isolated from a man younger than 35 in good health. Sequencing used naive CD4+ T cells sorted from blood. The subset here: CD45RA+ positively selected. The DNA for the CDR3 is TGTGCCAGCAGGCCGGCGGGCAGGGATACTGAAGCTTTCTTT. Encoded protein: CASRPAGRDTEAFF. Drawing the rest from reference TRBV5-4 and TRBJ1-1, the complete variable domain is ETGVTQSPTHLIKTRGQQVTLRCSSQSGHNTVSWYQQALGQGPQFIFQYYREEENGRGNFPPRFSGLQFPNYSSELNVNALELDDSALYLCASRPAGRDTEAFFGQGTRLTVV.